One sample yielded the 23 T cell receptor beta chains listed below, sequenced in a study of shared clonotypes between healthy human individuals. The repertoire was sequenced with immunoSEQ multiplex PCR; TCRdb's copy has only in-frame clones and lacks some. This table holds fewer than 3 million clones, less than 95% found once. Specimen: naive CD4+ T cells from PBMCs. The subset here: CD45RA+ positively selected. All receptors come from a man aged 18 to 35 in good health. Some clones in this sample may be carry-over from other donors' samples.

This chain uses TRBV9 with TRBJ2-7, with D perhaps TRBD1 (6 bases). The CDR3 covers 16 residues. Germline CDR1 SGDLS, CDR2 YYNGEE. The V and J ends lost 0 bases and 7 bases respectively, with 20 bases between them. CDR3 loop: CASSVASVGSQGEQYF. The CDR3 DNA sequence: TGTGCCAGCAGCGTAGCGAGCGTCGGCTCCCAGGGGGAGCAGTACTTC.

This clone was picked up one time. This chain joins TRBV19 and TRBJ2-7; TRBD2 might be the D (5 bases). CDR3 size: 15 residues. Trimming took off 3 bases at V and 6 bases at J, with 18 bases between the two ends. In germline, CDR1 is LNHDA, CDR2 SQIVND (reference sequence). Here the CDR3 reads CASSITRALLVEQYF. The CDR3 nucleotides are TGTGCCAGTAGTATTACGAGGGCCTTATTAGTCGAGCAGTACTTC.

V and J are TRBV7-2 and TRBJ1-2, with 7 bases fitting TRBD1. With 5 bases clipped from V and 5 bases from J, the junction kept 8 bases outside the gene matches. The CDR3 loop spans 14 amino acids. Germline V gene sequence: CDR1 SGHTA, CDR2 FQGNSA. The chain's CDR3 is CASSLGGAVYGYTF. The CDR3 DNA reads as TGTGCCAGCAGCCTAGGGGGCGCGGTATATGGCTACACCTTC. Combining the CDR3 with reference TRBV7-2 and TRBJ1-2 gives the whole variable domain GAGVSQSPSNKVTEKGKDVELRCDPISGHTALYWYRQSLGQGLEFLIYFQGNSAPDKSGLPSDRFSAERTGGSVSTLTIQRTQQEDSAVYLCASSLGGAVYGYTFGSGTRLTVV.

This clone was found once. V gene TRBV2 combines with J gene TRBJ2-2, with 8 positions matching TRBD2. Germline assignment: CDR1 SNHLY and CDR2 FYNNEI. Trimming removed 5 bases from V and 5 bases from J; junction bases left unmatched: 7. The CDR3 consists of 15 residues. CDR3 DNA sequence: TGTGCCAGCAGTCCAAAGCGGGGGACGACCGGGGAGCTGTTTTTT. Its translation: CASSPKRGTTGELFF.

This sequence joins TRBV23-1 and TRBJ2-3; TRBD1 matches at 7 bases. TRBV23-1 is classed as an ORF, of uncertain function. Trimming at V came to 9 bases and at J to 0 bases, leaving 3 bases not matched to a gene. This CDR3 has 13 residues. The CDR3 is CARRGRSTDTQYF. The CDR3 nucleotides are TGCGCCAGGAGGGGGCGGAGCACAGATACGCAGTATTTT.

This clone was recorded only once. This chain uses TRBV2 with TRBJ2-6; a weak D match, TRBD1 (6 bases). V lost 4 bases, J lost 2 bases, and 15 bases lay in between. Germline CDR1 reads SNHLY; CDR2 reads FYNNEI. This CDR3 is 17 amino acids long. This CDR3 reads CASSGQGKYTGANVLTF. The CDR3, as DNA: TGTGCCAGCAGTGGGCAGGGGAAATACACTGGGGCCAACGTCCTGACTTTC.

The gene calls are TRBV5-6 and TRBJ1-1, with 7 bases fitting TRBD1. Looked up from germline, CDR1 is SGHDT and CDR2 is YYEEEE. With V trimmed by 2 bases and J by 1 base, 8 bases remained unmatched. This CDR3 is built from 16 residues. CDR3 bases: TGTGCCAGCAGCTTTCTCGTTGAGGGGGCGAACACTGAAGCTTTCTTT. It translates to CASSFLVEGANTEAFF.

Only one count was recorded for this clone. Other nucleotide sequences in the sample specify the same CDR3. The chain combines TRBV9 with TRBJ2-7; no reliable D call. In germline, CDR1 is SGDLS, CDR2 YYNGEE. The CDR3 is 13 residues long. The V end was cut by 0 bases, the J end by 3 bases, with 7 bases between. The CDR3 DNA follows: TGTGCCAGCAGCGTAGGTGGCAGCTACGAGCAGTACTTC. Its protein product is CASSVGGSYEQYF.

V usage is TRBV6-6 and J usage is TRBJ1-4; 11 bases align to TRBD1. CDR3 length equals 15 residues. Germline V CDR1 and CDR2: MNHNY, SVGAGI (reference sequence). Trimming cost V 4 bases and J 7 bases; bases outside gene matches: 5. This CDR3 is CASSSPGQGVEKLFF. The CDR3 DNA reads TGTGCCAGCAGTTCGCCGGGACAGGGGGTTGAAAAACTGTTTTTT.

The V gene is TRBV7-6, the J gene TRBJ2-1, with D perhaps assigned TRBD1 or TRBD2 (5 bases each). V lost 0 bases, J lost 5 bases, and 14 bases lay in between. Per germline, CDR1 SGHVS and CDR2 FNYEAQ. The CDR3 totals 16 residues. The DNA for the CDR3 is TGTGCCAGCAGCTTAGCGCGGGCCCGGGGCGACAATGAGCAGTTCTTC. This encodes CASSLARARGDNEQFF.

This clone was detected only once. The V call is TRBV7-2, the J call TRBJ2-3, with D possibly being TRBD2 (5 bases). The germline V and J ends were trimmed by 4 bases and 1 base, with 12 bases remaining between them. CDR3 length equals 15 residues. CDR1 and CDR2 (germline): SGHTA, FQGNSA. The CDR3 region has the DNA TGTGCCAGCAGCTCCCGACTACTCGGCACAGATACGCAGTATTTT. Encoded protein: CASSSRLLGTDTQYF.

V is TRBV9 and J is TRBJ1-1; D is possibly TRBD1 (5 bases). V shed 0 bases and J shed 4 bases, with 16 bases lying between them. CDR1 is SGDLS, CDR2 YYNGEE, per germline. This CDR3 contains 16 residues. The CDR3 region is CASSVAPRQGGTEAFF. Written as DNA, the CDR3 is TGTGCCAGCAGCGTAGCCCCGCGGCAGGGAGGCACTGAAGCTTTCTTT. Complete variable domain (other parts from reference TRBV9 and TRBJ1-1): DSGVTQTPKHLITATGQRVTLRCSPRSGDLSVYWYQQSLDQGLQFLIQYYNGEERAKGNILERFSAQQFPDLHSELNLSSLELGDSALYFCASSVAPRQGGTEAFFGQGTRLTVV.

The chain links TRBV5-1 to TRBJ1-4; TRBD1 aligns across 9 bases. Looked up from germline, CDR1 is SGHRS and CDR2 is YFSETQ. The CDR3 is 14 amino acids. V was pared by 4 bases and J by 8 bases, with 6 bases of the junction left unmatched. As DNA, the CDR3 is TGCGCCAGCAGCCCGGGACAGGGCCAAGAAAAACTGTTTTTT. It yields the protein CASSPGQGQEKLFF.

J is TRBJ1-5 and V is TRBV15; D may be TRBD1 (5 bases). Trimming took 8 bases from V and 3 from J, leaving 14 bases between them. Germline V lookup: CDR1 LNHNV, CDR2 YYDKDF (reference sequence). The CDR3 has 14 residues. The CDR3 sequence: CATATGRSNQPQHF. The CDR3 DNA is TGTGCCACCGCAACGGGACGGTCCAATCAGCCCCAGCATTTT.

This rearrangement joins TRBV4-1 to TRBJ1-2, with 10 bases lining up with TRBD1. In germline, CDR1 is MGHRA, CDR2 YSYEKL. There are 14 residues in the CDR3. Unmatched junction bases numbered 8, after V lost 5 bases and J lost 8 bases. The CDR3 loop reads CASSRPGQGTGYTF. In nucleotides, the CDR3 is TGCGCCAGCAGCAGACCGGGACAGGGGACCGGCTACACCTTC.

The table lists this clone with a count of one. The chain recombines TRBV2 with TRBJ1-5, with D unclear. CDR1 is SNHLY and CDR2 is FYNNEI in the germline V gene. The CDR3 has 14 amino acids. V was pared by 6 bases and J by 11 bases, with 20 bases between. CDR3 coding DNA: TGTGCCAGCAGACGGACGGCGGGGAGCCGGTCCCAGCATTTT. This encodes CASRRTAGSRSQHF. Full variable domain (remainder filled in from reference TRBV2 and TRBJ1-5): EPEVTQTPSHQVTQMGQEVILRCVPISNHLYFYWYRQILGQKVEFLVSFYNNEISEKSEIFDDQFSVERPDGSNFTLKIRSTKLEDSAMYFCASRRTAGSRSQHFGDGTRLSIL.

V gene TRBV28 combines with J gene TRBJ2-3; the D gene is possibly TRBD2 (5 bases). Germline lookup yields CDR1 MDHEN and CDR2 SYDVKM. Trimming removed 6 bases at V and 1 base at J, with 8 bases between. The CDR3 is 13 amino acids. As DNA, the CDR3 is TGTGCCAGCAGGAGCGGCCGCACAGATACGCAGTATTTT. Translating it yields CASRSGRTDTQYF.

V is TRBV11-3 and J is TRBJ2-1; 11 nucleotides align to TRBD2. This CDR3 comprises 18 residues. After removal of 1 base from V and 0 bases from J, the junction contained 5 bases not matched to a gene. Germline loops: CDR1 SGHNT, CDR2 YENEEA. CDR3 sequence: CASSLVGTSGSSYNEQFF. Written as DNA, the CDR3 is TGTGCCAGCAGCTTAGTCGGGACTAGCGGTAGCTCCTACAATGAGCAGTTCTTC.

J is TRBJ1-5 and V is TRBV4-1, with D unclear. Germline CDR1 is MGHRA and CDR2 is YSYEKL. The CDR3 totals 15 residues. The germline V and J ends were trimmed by 4 bases and 3 bases, with 13 bases remaining between them. CDR3 nucleotides: TGCGCCAGCAGCCTCGGAAACGGACCCAATCAGCCCCAGCATTTT. Translating gives CASSLGNGPNQPQHF.

The J gene is TRBJ1-4, the V gene TRBV27; the D is unclear. With 5 bases removed from V and 0 bases from J, the gap between germline ends came to 16 bases. The CDR3 is made up of 17 amino acids. Germline V gives CDR1 MNHEY, CDR2 SMNVEV (reference sequence). The chain's CDR3 is CASSPLRAAATNEKLFF. The CDR3 DNA sequence: TGTGCCAGCAGTCCGCTGAGGGCGGCTGCAACTAATGAAAAACTGTTTTTT.

Remarks on this clone: Being one base from a much bigger clone, this may be a read error. Other DNA sequences in this sample translate to the same CDR3. V gene TRBV9 combines with J gene TRBJ2-1, with D perhaps TRBD1 (6 bases). Trimming pared 2 bases from V and 0 bases from J, leaving 9 bases between. This CDR3 is 15 amino acids long. CDR1 and CDR2 from the germline V gene are SGDLS and YYNGEE. The CDR3 nucleotides read TGTGCCAGCAGCGTTAGGGGGAGCTCCTACAATGAGCAGTTCTTC. It encodes CASSVRGSSYNEQFF.

The chain combines TRBV5-1 with TRBJ1-2; D gene ambiguous. CDR3 length: 13 residues. CDR1 is SGHRS and CDR2 is YFSETQ in the germline V gene. V gave up 0 bases and J gave up 8 bases, with 11 bases separating them. CDR3: CASSLDGVQGYTF. In DNA, the CDR3 is TGCGCCAGCAGCTTGGATGGGGTCCAAGGCTACACCTTC.

The chain combines TRBV7-6 with TRBJ2-3, with D possibly being TRBD2 (6 bases). Trimming left V 5 bases short and J 2 bases short, with 17 bases between. CDR1 is SGHVS, CDR2 FNYEAQ, per germline. The CDR3 spans 16 residues. The CDR3 bases are TGTGCCAGCAGCCGATTAGCGGAGTCATTCACAGATACGCAGTATTTT. This gives the protein CASSRLAESFTDTQYF.